This T cell receptor beta chain was obtained from a study of OX40 agonist ivuxolimab in advanced cancers. Overall study context: The dose-escalation cohort was approximately 84% male, with a mean age of approximately 61 years, ranging roughly 23 to 85.

Trimming shortened V by 2 bases and J by 0 bases, and 11 bases separated the two germline ends. CDR1 is MNHNY and CDR2 is SVGAGI in the germline V gene (reference sequence). The CDR3 has 15 amino acids. For this clone: No antigen is known for it.

General study results and limits: Clonal expansion from baseline to week 6 occurred in both CD4+ and CD8+ T cells. The mean number of expanded clones was higher in CD8+ T cells than in CD4+.

Assay used: immunoSEQ multiplex PCR; TCRdb lists only in-frame clones, some missing. This sample yields roughly 80,000 clones, of which 90% are seen a single time; roughly 0.72% belongs to the top ten. The clonotype comes from an adult with an advanced solid tumor such as melanoma, head and neck, liver or kidney cancer. The sample was CD4+ or CD8+ T cells sorted from blood, taken in a trial of the OX40 agonist ivuxolimab. This chain links TRBV6-6 with TRBJ2-7; D gene uncertain. The CDR3 here is CASSYQRISSYEQYF. CDR3 nucleotide sequence: TGTGCCAGCAGTTACCAACGGATTAGCTCCTACGAGCAGTACTTC.